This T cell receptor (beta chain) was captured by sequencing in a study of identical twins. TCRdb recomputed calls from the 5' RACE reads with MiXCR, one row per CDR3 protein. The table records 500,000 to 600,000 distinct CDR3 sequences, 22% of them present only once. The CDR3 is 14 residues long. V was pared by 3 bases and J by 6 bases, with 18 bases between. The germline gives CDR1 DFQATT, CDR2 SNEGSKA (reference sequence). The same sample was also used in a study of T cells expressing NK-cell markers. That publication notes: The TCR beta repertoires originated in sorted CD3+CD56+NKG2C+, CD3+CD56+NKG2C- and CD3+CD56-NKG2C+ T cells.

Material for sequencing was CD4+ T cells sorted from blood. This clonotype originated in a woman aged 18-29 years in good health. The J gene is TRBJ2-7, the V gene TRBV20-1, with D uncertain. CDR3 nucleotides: TGCAGTGCTAGTAGTGGACCTAGTAGGGCCGAGCAGTACTTC. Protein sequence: CSASSGPSRAEQYF.